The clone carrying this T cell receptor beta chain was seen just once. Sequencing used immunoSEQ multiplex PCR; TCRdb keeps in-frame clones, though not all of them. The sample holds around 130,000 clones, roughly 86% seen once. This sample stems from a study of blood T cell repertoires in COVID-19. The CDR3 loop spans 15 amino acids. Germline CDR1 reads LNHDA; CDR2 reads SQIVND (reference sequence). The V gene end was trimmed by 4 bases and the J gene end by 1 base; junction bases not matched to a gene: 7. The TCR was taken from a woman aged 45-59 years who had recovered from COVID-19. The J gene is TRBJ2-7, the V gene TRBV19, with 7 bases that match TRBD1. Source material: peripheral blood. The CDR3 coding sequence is TGTGCCAGTAGTAGCCGGACAGGCAAATCCTACGAGCAGTACTTC. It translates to CASSSRTGKSYEQYF.